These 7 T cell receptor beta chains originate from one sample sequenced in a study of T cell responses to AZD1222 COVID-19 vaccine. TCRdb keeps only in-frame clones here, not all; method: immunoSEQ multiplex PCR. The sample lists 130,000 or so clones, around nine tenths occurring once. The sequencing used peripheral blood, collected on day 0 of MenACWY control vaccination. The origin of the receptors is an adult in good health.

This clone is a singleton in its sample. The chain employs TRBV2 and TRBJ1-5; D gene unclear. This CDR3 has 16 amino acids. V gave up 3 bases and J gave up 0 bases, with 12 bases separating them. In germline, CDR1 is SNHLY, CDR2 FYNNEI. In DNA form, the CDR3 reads TGTGCCAGCAGTGAGATCACAGTTATTAGCAATCAGCCCCAGCATTTT. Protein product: CASSEITVISNQPQHF.

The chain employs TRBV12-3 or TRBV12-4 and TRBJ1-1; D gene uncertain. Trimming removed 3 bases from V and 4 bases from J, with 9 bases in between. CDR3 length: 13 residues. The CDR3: CASSFGSFTEAFF. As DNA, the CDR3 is TGTGCCAGCAGTTTCGGGTCTTTCACTGAAGCTTTCTTT.

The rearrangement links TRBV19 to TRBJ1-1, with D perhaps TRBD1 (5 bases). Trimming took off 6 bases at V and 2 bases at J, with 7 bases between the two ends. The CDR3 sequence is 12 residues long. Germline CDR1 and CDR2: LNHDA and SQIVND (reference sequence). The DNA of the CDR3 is TGTGCCAGTAGGGACACCAACACTGAAGCTTTCTTT. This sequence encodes CASRDTNTEAFF.

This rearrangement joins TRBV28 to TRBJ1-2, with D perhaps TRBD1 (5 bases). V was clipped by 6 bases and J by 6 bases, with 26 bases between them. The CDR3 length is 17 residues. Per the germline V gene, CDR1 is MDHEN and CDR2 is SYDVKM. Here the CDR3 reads CASSLRGVSSWGDGYTF. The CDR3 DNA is TGTGCCAGCAGCCTTAGAGGGGTCAGCTCCTGGGGCGATGGCTACACCTTC.

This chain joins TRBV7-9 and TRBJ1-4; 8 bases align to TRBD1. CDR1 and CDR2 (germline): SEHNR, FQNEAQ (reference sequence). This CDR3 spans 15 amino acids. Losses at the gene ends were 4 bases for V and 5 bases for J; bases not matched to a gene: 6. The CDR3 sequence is CASSSPGTGNEKLFF. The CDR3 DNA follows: TGTGCCAGCAGCTCGCCTGGGACAGGAAATGAAAAACTGTTTTTT.

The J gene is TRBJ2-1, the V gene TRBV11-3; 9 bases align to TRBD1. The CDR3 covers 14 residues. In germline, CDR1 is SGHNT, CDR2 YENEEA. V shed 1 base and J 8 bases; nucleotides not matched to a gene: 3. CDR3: CASSLGQGVDEQFF. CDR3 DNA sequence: TGTGCCAGCAGCTTAGGACAGGGGGTCGATGAGCAGTTCTTC.

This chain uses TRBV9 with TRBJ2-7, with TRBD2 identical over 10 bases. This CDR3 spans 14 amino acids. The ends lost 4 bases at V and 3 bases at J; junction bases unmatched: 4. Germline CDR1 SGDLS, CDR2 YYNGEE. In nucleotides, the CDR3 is TGTGCCAGCAGCCCGGGACTAGCGAGCTACGAGCAGTACTTC. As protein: CASSPGLASYEQYF.